There are a few counts of the clone carrying this T cell receptor beta chain. Its antigen is currently unknown. Then a second PCR, running roughly 6 to 11 cycles, was carried out with a sample-barcoded 5' primer and a J-beta primer mix. TCRdb used MiXCR to reprocess the 5' RACE reads, holding one entry per CDR3 protein. The data contain about 570,000 distinct CDR3 sequences, about 25% of them singletons. This CDR3 is 14 amino acids long. Germline lookup yields CDR1 SGHTA and CDR2 FQGNSA. Trimming left V 3 bases short and J 7 bases short, with 12 bases between. These data belong to a study of blood T cells in healthy people across ages. Study conclusions and caveats: Diversity of TCR beta per million T cells declined in a roughly linear way with age.

The rearrangement links TRBV7-2 to TRBJ1-4, with D possibly TRBD1 on 5 matching bases. The sequenced material came from blood. The receptor was isolated from a woman in her seventies in good health. The CDR3 is CASSFPGGREKLFF. The CDR3 DNA follows: TGTGCCAGCAGCTTCCCCGGGGGTCGTGAAAAACTGTTTTTT.